This T cell receptor beta chain appears in the sequencing data of a study of shared clonotypes between healthy human individuals (dated by TCRdb to the early 2020s). The study in broad terms: The cohort included three men and a couple of women between 18 and 49 years of age. For each donor, CD4 naive and CD4 memory were each run on three plates, CD8 naive on two plates, and CD8 memory on one plate. To estimate repertoire size and how much clonotypes are shared between individuals, the study performed deep sequencing of blood TCR repertoires from about five healthy adults. To increase sequencing depth and limit assay-specific biases, TCR repertoire library preparation and sequencing were carried out by different laboratories using diverse techniques. Each donor's leukapheresis produced roughly between about 0.85 and 10 billion PBMCs.

V loses 8 bases, J loses 4 bases, and the germline ends lie 12 bases apart. The CDR3 covers 13 residues, taking in both the cysteine and the phenylalanine. Left in the record is the CDR3 DNA by itself, 39 bases read in frame from the first base. CDR1 and CDR2 are read off the germline V gene (reference sequence) as LNHDA and SQIVND. The donors were healthy, HIV-negative adults who had no recently reported acute infections or vaccinations. All donors were Caucasian adults living in Nashville, Tennessee, USA. CD4+ T cells were enriched by magnetic negative selection; naive cells were then positively selected on CD45RA, and the negative fraction formed the memory subset. Blood was obtained by leukapheresis, after which PBMCs were separated by Ficoll-Histopaque density gradient centrifugation and cryopreserved in liquid nitrogen vapor phase. Analytical flow cytometry was used to check the purity and quantity of each magnetically sorted T cell population. Genomic DNA was isolated from each sorted fraction and quantified by UV absorbance on a Nanodrop 2000c.

Points on this clone: Its target antigen remains unknown. Base quality data are lacking; no much larger clone is found one base away.

General conclusions and limits of the study: About 5% of naive CD4, 3.5% of naive CD8, about 2.1% of memory CD4, and approximately 0.39% of memory CD8 clonotypes were shared across several donors. Even with the large sequencing depth, rarefaction of the sorted-subset datasets indicated that sequencing was incomplete. Naive subsets generally had larger estimated clonotype richness than memory subsets did. Compared with non-shared clonotypes, the clonotypes found in all four sorted-subset donors had higher generation probabilities. Sampling was limited to blood, and TCR repertoires in tissue likely differ from TCR repertoires in blood. Pairwise subsampling led to the expectation that sequencing depth would affect the degree of clonotype sharing among donors. The small number of donors limited the genetic and exposure-history diversity represented.

Using the deep immunoSEQ assay, TCR CDR3 regions were amplified from genomic DNA by multiplex PCR. Extracted genomic DNA from each cell subset was spread evenly across all wells of several immunoSEQ 96-well plates, with each plate serving as a replicate. For sorted subsets, each replicate PCR was loaded with about 0.2 ug genomic DNA, equivalent to about 33,000 T cell genomes. Purified libraries were measured with a Qubit 3.0 fluorometer, size-checked on a Bioanalyzer 2100, and measured again with the KAPA Library Quantification kit. Each immunoSEQ 96-well plate was sequenced on its own single-read 150-cycle Illumina NextSeq 550 flow cell. As for how the authors treated the data: The immunoSEQ output contained only junctional sequences without quality scores, so filtering could not match that applied to full-length reads. Sequences were annotated with PyIR, a Python wrapper for IgBLAST v1.9, and V/J genes and CDR3 were assigned using IMGT germline references. Any read was removed if the V/J assignment was weak (E-value above 1e-6), the CDR3 was missing, or the read contained stop codons, out-of-frame junctions, or ambiguous translated residues. V3J clonotypes were defined as sequences sharing the same inferred V gene, J gene, and CDR3 amino acid sequence. To compute the percentage overlap between repertoires, the number of shared unique clonotypes was divided by the size of the smaller repertoire. RTK rarefaction, the Chao1 estimator, and Recon v2.1 estimates of unobserved clonotypes were used to assess repertoire richness. Generation probabilities for all TCRbeta clonotypes obtained by the gDNA method from a few donors were computed using OLGA. In its TCRdb copy, this immuneACCESS table keeps in-frame sequences only and misses some clones. Where compared with another copy, unresolved V genes explain less than half of these, and the others have no known cause. V, J and clone size are taken as reported in that table, and D and trimming were inferred from the DNA itself. The sample includes millions of clones, with around nine tenths observed a single time. In total, the top ten clones hold over 0.12% of the sample.

This receptor was identified in a man aged 18 to 30 in good health. The receptor chain draws on TRBV19 and TRBJ1-5, with a weak D call of TRBD1 (5 bases match). Sequencing used naive CD4+ T cells sorted from blood. The label giving this sample's cell subset or site can be read as: CD45RA+ positively selected. The CDR3 protein: CASGIWGNQPQHF. Read as DNA, the sequence is TGTGCCAGTGGGATTTGGGGGAATCAGCCCCAGCATTTT.